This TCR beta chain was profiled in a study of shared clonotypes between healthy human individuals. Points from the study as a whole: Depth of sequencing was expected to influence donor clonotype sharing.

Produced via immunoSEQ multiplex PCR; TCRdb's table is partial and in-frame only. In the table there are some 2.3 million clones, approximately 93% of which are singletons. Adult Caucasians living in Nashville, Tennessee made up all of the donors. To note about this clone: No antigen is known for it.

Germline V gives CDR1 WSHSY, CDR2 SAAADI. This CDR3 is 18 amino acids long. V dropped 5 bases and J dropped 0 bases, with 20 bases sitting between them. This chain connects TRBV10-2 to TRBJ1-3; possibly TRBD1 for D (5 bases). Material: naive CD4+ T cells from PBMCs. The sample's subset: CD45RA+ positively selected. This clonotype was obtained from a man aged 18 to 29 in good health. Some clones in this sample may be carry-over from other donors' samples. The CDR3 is CASSPVGVAASSGNTIYF. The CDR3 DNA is TGCGCCAGCAGTCCGGTGGGGGTGGCAGCTAGCTCTGGAAACACCATATATTTT.